This T cell receptor beta chain derives from a study of blood T cells in healthy people across ages. On the study more broadly: Capturing about one barcoded beta molecule per two T cells was achieved by template switching.

The authors ran a second PCR of about 7 to 11 cycles using a sample-barcoded 5' primer and a J-beta primer mix. TCRdb re-analysed the 5' RACE reads in MiXCR, keeping a single row per CDR3 protein. The table lists around 850,000 distinct CDR3 sequences, 36% of them singletons. Germline V gene lookup returns CDR1 KGHSY and CDR2 FQNENV. The CDR3 sequence is 14 residues long. The V gene lost 4 bases and the J gene lost 3 bases, with 13 bases spanning the gap. The receptor was derived from a man in his late teens or twenties in good health. Sequences were obtained from blood. The rearrangement uses TRBV16 and TRBJ2-7, with a possible D match to TRBD2 (5 bases). CDR3 sequence reads: CASSPPLGDYEQYF. CDR3 DNA: TGTGCCAGCAGCCCTCCCCTCGGGGACTACGAGCAGTACTTC.